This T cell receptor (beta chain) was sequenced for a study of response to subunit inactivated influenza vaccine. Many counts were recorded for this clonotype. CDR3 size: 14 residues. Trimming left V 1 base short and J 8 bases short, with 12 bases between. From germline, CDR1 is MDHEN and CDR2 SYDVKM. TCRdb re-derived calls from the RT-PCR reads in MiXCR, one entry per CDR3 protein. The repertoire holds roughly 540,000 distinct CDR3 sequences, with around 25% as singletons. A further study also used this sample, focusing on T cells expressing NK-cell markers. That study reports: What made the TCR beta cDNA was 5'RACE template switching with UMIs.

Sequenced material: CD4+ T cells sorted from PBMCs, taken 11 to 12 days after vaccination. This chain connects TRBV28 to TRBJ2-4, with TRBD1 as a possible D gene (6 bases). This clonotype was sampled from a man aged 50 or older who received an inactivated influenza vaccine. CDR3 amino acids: CASSLLGQGDIQYF. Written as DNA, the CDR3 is TGTGCCAGCAGTTTATTGGGACAAGGAGACATTCAGTACTTC.